The clone carrying this T cell receptor (beta chain) turned up a few times. Germline values: CDR1 SEHNR, CDR2 FQNEAQ (reference sequence). Losses at the gene ends were 4 bases for V and 6 bases for J; bases not matched to a gene: 4. This CDR3 has 14 amino acids. The data are from a study of T cell changes during pregnancy in multiple sclerosis. The method was immunoSEQ multiplex PCR; TCRdb's version includes in-frame clones alone and lacks a portion of them. The sample includes tens of thousands of clones, about 86% of them seen just once. This TCR was recovered from a human donor whose cells served as feeder cells for cultures in a pregnancy study. Sequencing input: peripheral blood from another person, used as feeder cells. J is TRBJ1-2 and V is TRBV7-9; 11 nucleotides match TRBD1. The CDR3 spells CASSWDRGTHGYTF. DNA for the CDR3: TGTGCCAGCAGCTGGGACAGGGGGACCCATGGCTACACCTTC.